This T cell receptor beta chain was documented in a study of cytomegalovirus exposure and HLA in healthy donors. The study's findings and limits: Later on, a genetic analysis was performed. It linked a missense variant in DCLRE1C with V- and J-gene trimming of TCR beta. Immune exposure data for these donors was limited to CMV serostatus.

Vbeta (60) and Jbeta (13) primers were used in the PCR. Measured with immunoSEQ multiplex PCR; TCRdb has only the in-frame clones, and not every one. Seen here are around 130,000 clones, roughly four fifths observed once, and the top ten hold less than 1.5%. CDR1 and CDR2 from the germline V gene are SGHRS and YFSETQ. With V trimmed by 0 bases and J by 3 bases, 8 bases remained unmatched. The CDR3 length is 17 residues. In regard to this clone: Its antigen remains unknown.

Sequenced: PBMCs. J is TRBJ2-3 and V is TRBV5-1; TRBD1 matches at 9 bases. The source of this sequence is a girl aged 2-15 years in good health and CMV-seronegative. The CDR3 loop reads CASSLGPGDRVTDTQYF. CDR3 sequence (DNA): TGCGCCAGCAGCTTGGGTCCCGGGGACAGGGTGACAGATACGCAGTATTTT.